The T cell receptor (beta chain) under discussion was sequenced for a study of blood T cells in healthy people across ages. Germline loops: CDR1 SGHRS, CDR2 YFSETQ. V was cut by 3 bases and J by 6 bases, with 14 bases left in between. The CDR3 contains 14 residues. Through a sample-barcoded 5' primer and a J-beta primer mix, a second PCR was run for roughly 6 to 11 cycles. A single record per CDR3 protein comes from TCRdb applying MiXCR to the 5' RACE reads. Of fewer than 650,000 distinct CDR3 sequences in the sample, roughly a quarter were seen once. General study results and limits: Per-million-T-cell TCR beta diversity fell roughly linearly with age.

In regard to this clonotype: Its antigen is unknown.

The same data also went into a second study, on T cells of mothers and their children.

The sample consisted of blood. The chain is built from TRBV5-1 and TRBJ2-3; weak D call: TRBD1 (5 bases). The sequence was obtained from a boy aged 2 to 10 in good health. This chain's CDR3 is CASSYSTVGDTQYF. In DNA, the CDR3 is TGCGCCAGCAGCTACTCGACAGTTGGGGATACGCAGTATTTT.